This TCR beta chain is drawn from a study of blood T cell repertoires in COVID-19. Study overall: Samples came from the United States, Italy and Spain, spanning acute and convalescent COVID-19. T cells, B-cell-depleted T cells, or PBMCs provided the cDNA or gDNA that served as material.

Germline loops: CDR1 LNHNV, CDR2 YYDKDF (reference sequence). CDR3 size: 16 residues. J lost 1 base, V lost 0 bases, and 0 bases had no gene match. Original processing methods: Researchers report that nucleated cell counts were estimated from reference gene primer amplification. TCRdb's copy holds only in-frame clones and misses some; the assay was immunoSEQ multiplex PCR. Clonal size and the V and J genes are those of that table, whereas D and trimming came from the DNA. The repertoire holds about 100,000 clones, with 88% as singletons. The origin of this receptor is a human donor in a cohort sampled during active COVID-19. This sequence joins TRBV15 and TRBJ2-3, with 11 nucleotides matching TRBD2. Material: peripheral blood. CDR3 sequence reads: CATSREGLAGTDTQYF. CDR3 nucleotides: TGTGCCACCAGCAGAGAGGGACTAGCGGGCACAGATACGCAGTATTTT. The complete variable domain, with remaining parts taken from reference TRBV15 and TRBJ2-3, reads DAMVIQNPRYQVTQFGKPVTLSCSQTLNHNVMYWYQQKSSQAPKLLFHYYDKDFNNEADTPDNFQSRRPNTSFCFLDIRSPGLGDTAMYLCATSREGLAGTDTQYFGPGTRLTVL.